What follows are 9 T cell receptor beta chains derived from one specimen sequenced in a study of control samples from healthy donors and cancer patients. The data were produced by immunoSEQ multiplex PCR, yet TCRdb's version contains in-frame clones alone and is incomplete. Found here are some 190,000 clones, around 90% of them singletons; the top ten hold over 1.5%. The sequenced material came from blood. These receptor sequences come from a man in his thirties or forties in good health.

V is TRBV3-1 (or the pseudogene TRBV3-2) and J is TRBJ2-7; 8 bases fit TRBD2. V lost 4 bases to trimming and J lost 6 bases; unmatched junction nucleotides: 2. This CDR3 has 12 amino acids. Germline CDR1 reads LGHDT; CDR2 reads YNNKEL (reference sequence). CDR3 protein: CASSPGGGEQYF. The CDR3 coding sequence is TGTGCCAGCAGCCCGGGGGGGGGCGAGCAGTACTTC.

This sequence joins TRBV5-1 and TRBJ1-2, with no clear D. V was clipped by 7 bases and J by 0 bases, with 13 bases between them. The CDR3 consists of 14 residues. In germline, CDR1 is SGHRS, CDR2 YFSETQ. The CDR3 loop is CASQFDTANYGYTF. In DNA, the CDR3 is TGCGCCAGCCAATTCGACACCGCTAACTATGGCTACACCTTC.

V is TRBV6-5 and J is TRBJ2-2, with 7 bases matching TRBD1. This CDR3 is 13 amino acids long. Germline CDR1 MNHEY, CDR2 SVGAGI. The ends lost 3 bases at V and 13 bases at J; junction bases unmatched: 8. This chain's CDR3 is CASSYYRQGRLFF. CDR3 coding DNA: TGTGCCAGCAGTTATTACAGACAGGGCCGGCTGTTTTTT.

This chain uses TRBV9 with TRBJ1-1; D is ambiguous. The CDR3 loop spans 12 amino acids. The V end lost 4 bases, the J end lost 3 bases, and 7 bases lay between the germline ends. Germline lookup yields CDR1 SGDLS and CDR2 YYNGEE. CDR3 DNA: TGTGCCAGCAGCCCCCAGTACACTGAAGCTTTCTTT. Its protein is CASSPQYTEAFF.

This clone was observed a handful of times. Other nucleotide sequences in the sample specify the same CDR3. In DNA form, the CDR3 reads TGTGCCAGCAGCCAGGAAACCTACGAGCAGTACTTC. Residues: CASSQETYEQYF. V is TRBV3-1 (or the pseudogene TRBV3-2) and J is TRBJ2-7; D call uncertain. V was trimmed by 3 bases and J by 2 bases, leaving 5 bases between them. The CDR3 runs to 12 residues. From germline, CDR1 is LGHDT and CDR2 YNNKEL (reference sequence).

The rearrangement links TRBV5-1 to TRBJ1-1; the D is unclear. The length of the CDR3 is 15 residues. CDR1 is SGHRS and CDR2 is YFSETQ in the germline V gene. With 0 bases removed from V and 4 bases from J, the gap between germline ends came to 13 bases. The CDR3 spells CASSLGGGVTTEAFF. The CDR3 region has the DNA TGCGCCAGCAGCTTGGGGGGAGGAGTTACCACTGAAGCTTTCTTT.

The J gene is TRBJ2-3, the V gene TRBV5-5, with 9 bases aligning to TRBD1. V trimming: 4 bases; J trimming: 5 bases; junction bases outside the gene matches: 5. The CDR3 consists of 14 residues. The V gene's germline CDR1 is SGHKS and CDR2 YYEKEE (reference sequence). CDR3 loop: CASSPGQGLDTQYF. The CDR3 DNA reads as TGTGCCAGCAGCCCAGGACAGGGGTTAGATACGCAGTATTTT.

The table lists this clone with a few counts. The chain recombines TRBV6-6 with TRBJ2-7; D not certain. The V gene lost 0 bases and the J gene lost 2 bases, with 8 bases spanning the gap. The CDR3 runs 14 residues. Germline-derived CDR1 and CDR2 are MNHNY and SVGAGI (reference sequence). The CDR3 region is CASSYSPETYEQYF. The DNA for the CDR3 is TGTGCCAGCAGTTACTCGCCCGAAACCTACGAGCAGTACTTC.

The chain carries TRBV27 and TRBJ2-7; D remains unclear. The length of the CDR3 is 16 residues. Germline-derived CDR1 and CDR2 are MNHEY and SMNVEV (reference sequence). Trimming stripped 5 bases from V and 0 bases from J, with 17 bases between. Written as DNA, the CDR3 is TGTGCCAGCAGTCCCCATCATGGGCGGACCTCCTACGAGCAGTACTTC. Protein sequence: CASSPHHGRTSYEQYF.